One and the same sample provided the 27 T cell receptor beta chains below, sequenced in a study of blood T cell repertoires in COVID-19. Sequencing used immunoSEQ multiplex PCR; TCRdb keeps in-frame clones, though not all of them. The sample yields about 380,000 clones, about 88% seen once. Material: PBMCs or T cells enriched from blood (not recorded which). These receptors all stem from a woman in her 30s who had recovered from COVID-19.

This rearrangement joins TRBV6-5 to TRBJ1-6; TRBD1 is a possible D gene (6 bases). The CDR3 runs to 14 residues. The V gene lost 6 bases and the J gene lost 4 bases, with 10 bases spanning the gap. Germline CDR1 and CDR2: MNHEY and SVGAGI. CDR3 region: CASRDSLYNSPLHF. CDR3 in DNA: TGTGCCAGCAGGGACAGCTTATATAATTCACCCCTCCACTTT.

Concerning this clone: The sample contains more than one DNA sequence encoding this CDR3. This chain links TRBV2 with TRBJ2-7; 13 bases fit TRBD2. CDR3 size: 15 residues. Germline loops: CDR1 SNHLY, CDR2 FYNNEI. The V gene end was trimmed by 6 bases and the J gene end by 2 bases; junction bases not matched to a gene: 4. This chain's CDR3 is CASSPTSGRTYEQYF. In DNA, the CDR3 is TGTGCCAGCAGCCCGACTAGCGGGAGGACCTACGAGCAGTACTTC. Complete variable domain (other parts from reference TRBV2 and TRBJ2-7): EPEVTQTPSHQVTQMGQEVILRCVPISNHLYFYWYRQILGQKVEFLVSFYNNEISEKSEIFDDQFSVERPDGSNFTLKIRSTKLEDSAMYFCASSPTSGRTYEQYFGPGTRLTVT.

The chain links TRBV21-1 to TRBJ1-6; the D call of TRBD1 is as the table states it, not checked on the DNA. TRBV21-1 is classified as a pseudogene. CDR3 length equals 20 residues. The CDR3 here is CASSKVWASYWARAQKPLHF. The CDR3 bases are TGTGCCAGCAGCAAAGTTTGGGCTTCTTACTGGGCCAGGGCCCAAAAACCCCTCCACTTT.

CDR3 bases: TGTGCCAGCCAACCCGGACAGAACTATGGCTACACCTTC. Amino acid sequence: CASQPGQNYGYTF. The chain joins TRBV2 to TRBJ1-2; D possibly corresponds to TRBD1 (6 bases). The CDR3 runs 13 residues. Germline lookup yields CDR1 SNHLY and CDR2 FYNNEI. Between the trimmed V and J ends, which lost 8 bases and 2 bases, there was a span of 12 bases.

This rearrangement joins TRBV6-6 to TRBJ1-1, with D possibly being TRBD1 (5 bases). CDR1 and CDR2 from the germline V gene are MNHNY and SVGAGI (reference sequence). The CDR3 loop spans 12 amino acids. The V end was cut by 7 bases, the J end by 10 bases, with 16 bases between. This CDR3 reads CASIPPQGGAFF. Here the CDR3 DNA reads TGTGCCAGCATCCCACCCCAGGGAGGAGCTTTCTTT.

Turning to this clone: Other nucleotide sequences from this sample produce the same CDR3. The chain couples TRBV5-1 to TRBJ1-1, with D unresolved. Trimming shortened V by 4 bases and J by 1 base, and 5 bases separated the two germline ends. The CDR3 runs 12 residues. Germline values: CDR1 SGHRS, CDR2 YFSETQ. This chain's CDR3 is CASSPGNTEAFF. For the CDR3, the DNA is TGCGCCAGCAGCCCCGGGAACACTGAAGCTTTCTTT.

This clone was seen just once. The chain couples TRBV13 to TRBJ1-2; no clear D. This CDR3 comprises 14 residues. Germline CDR1 PRHDT, CDR2 FYEKMQ (reference sequence). Trimming took off 5 bases at V and 4 bases at J, with 14 bases between the two ends. CDR3 nucleotide sequence: TGTGCCAGCAGCCACGGAACGGCAGGCTATGGCTACACCTTC. This sequence encodes CASSHGTAGYGYTF. Based on the CDR3 plus reference TRBV13 and TRBJ1-2, the full variable domain is AAGVIQSPRHLIKEKRETATLKCYPIPRHDTVYWYQQGPGQDPQFLISFYEKMQSDKGSIPDRFSAQQFSDYHSELNMSSLELGDSALYFCASSHGTAGYGYTFGSGTRLTVV.

The chain recombines TRBV6-5 with TRBJ2-7, with 9 bases fitting TRBD2. V trimming: 6 bases; J trimming: 4 bases; junction bases outside the gene matches: 10. The CDR3 has 15 amino acids. The germline gives CDR1 MNHEY, CDR2 SVGAGI. The CDR3 DNA follows: TGTGCCAGCAGGGCCAGCGGCGGGGGGGCTTACGAGCAGTACTTC. It yields the protein CASRASGGGAYEQYF.

V and J are TRBV27 and TRBJ1-2; D might be TRBD1 (5 bases). V dropped 5 bases and J dropped 5 bases, with 12 bases sitting between them. The germline V gene encodes CDR1 MNHEY and CDR2 SMNVEV (reference sequence). The CDR3 sequence is 13 residues long. CDR3 in DNA: TGTGCCAGCAGTCCCGGGACTATTTATGGCTACACCTTC. It is translated as CASSPGTIYGYTF.

The chain has TRBV5-8 and TRBJ1-5; tentative D call: TRBD1 (5 bases). Between the trimmed V and J ends, which lost 6 bases and 3 bases, there was a span of 19 bases. The CDR3 is made up of 16 amino acids. Germline V gene sequence: CDR1 SGHTS, CDR2 YDEGEE. This CDR3 is CASNSPGDPLNQPQHF. DNA of the CDR3: TGTGCCAGCAACTCACCGGGGGATCCTCTCAATCAGCCCCAGCATTTT.

DNA of the CDR3: TGTGCCAGCAGCCCTAGCGGCAGAATGAACACTGAAGCTTTCTTT. It encodes CASSPSGRMNTEAFF. The chain couples TRBV7-2 to TRBJ1-1, with D unclear. CDR3 length: 15 residues. Germline-derived CDR1 and CDR2 are SGHTA and FQGNSA. Trimming took 5 bases from V and 0 from J, leaving 13 bases between them.

V and J are TRBV2 and TRBJ1-6; 8 bases are shared with TRBD1. The J segment lost 9 bases and the V segment lost 1 base, leaving 5 bases of the junction unmatched. Germline V gives CDR1 SNHLY, CDR2 FYNNEI. This CDR3 spans 15 amino acids. The CDR3 loop reads CASSEVQGASSPLHF. CDR3 DNA: TGTGCCAGCAGTGAAGTCCAGGGGGCCAGTTCACCCCTCCACTTT.

The count of this clone is one. The V and J genes are TRBV9 and TRBJ2-2; TRBD2 matches at 10 bases. V lost 3 bases and J lost 6; bases outside the gene matches: 17. Germline assignment: CDR1 SGDLS and CDR2 YYNGEE. The CDR3 is 19 amino acids. CDR3 coding DNA: TGTGCCAGCAGCGAGGGGCCAAGCGGGAGGGCCGGTCGATCCGGGGAGCTGTTTTTT. It encodes CASSEGPSGRAGRSGELFF.

The chain has TRBV9 and TRBJ2-3; D unresolved. Trimming took 4 bases from V and 5 from J, leaving 20 bases between them. The length of the CDR3 is 16 residues. Germline V CDR1 and CDR2: SGDLS, YYNGEE. Here the CDR3 DNA reads TGTGCCAGCAGCTCCCAAATTAGACAAGATTTAGATACGCAGTATTTT. Residues: CASSSQIRQDLDTQYF.

This clone showed up just once. This chain links TRBV4-1 with TRBJ1-1, with 7 bases aligning to TRBD1. Trimming took 4 bases from V and 0 from J; bases not matched to a gene: 8. CDR3 size: 16 residues. Germline lookup yields CDR1 MGHRA and CDR2 YSYEKL. The CDR3 loop is CASSLTPGQLNTEAFF. The CDR3 bases are TGCGCCAGCAGCCTCACTCCGGGACAGCTGAACACTGAAGCTTTCTTT.

The chain combines TRBV29-1 with TRBJ1-2; 7 positions agree with TRBD1. This CDR3 region has 16 residues. Losses at the gene ends were 3 bases for V and 5 bases for J; bases not matched to a gene: 15. From germline, CDR1 is SQVTM and CDR2 ANQGSEA. The CDR3 bases are TGCAGCGTTGAGGCTCCCCGAGGACAGGCCGGGTATGGCTACACCTTC. Encoded protein: CSVEAPRGQAGYGYTF.

This rearrangement joins TRBV4-1 to TRBJ2-1; 7 positions agree with TRBD1. The V and J ends lost 1 base and 10 bases, in that order; junction bases with no gene match: 7. The length of the CDR3 is 14 residues. In germline, CDR1 is MGHRA, CDR2 YSYEKL. The CDR3 is CASSQARQGEEQFF. For the CDR3, the DNA is TGCGCCAGCAGCCAAGCTCGACAGGGAGAAGAGCAGTTCTTC.

This chain uses TRBV6-1 with TRBJ2-7; D call uncertain. From germline, CDR1 is MNHNS and CDR2 SASEGT. Trimming cost V 1 base and J 5 bases, with 9 bases left between them. The CDR3 has 13 residues. CDR3 residues: CASSEEMRNEQYF. The CDR3 DNA is TGTGCCAGCAGTGAAGAGATGAGGAACGAGCAGTACTTC.

The chain couples TRBV9 to TRBJ1-5, with no clear D. The germline gives CDR1 SGDLS, CDR2 YYNGEE. The CDR3 is 11 residues long. V was trimmed by 3 bases and J by 9 bases, leaving 7 bases between them. CDR3 sequence (DNA): TGTGCCAGCAGCGCCTCCCCGCCCCAGCATTTT. Translating it yields CASSASPPQHF.

The table lists this clone with a count of one. This chain links TRBV27 with TRBJ1-2; the D gene is possibly TRBD1 (5 bases). V lost 5 bases, J lost 7 bases, and 11 bases lay in between. The CDR3 is 12 residues long. CDR1 and CDR2 from the germline V gene are MNHEY and SMNVEV (reference sequence). The CDR3 region is CASSLGGGGYTF. The CDR3 DNA reads as TGTGCCAGCAGTCTCGGCGGGGGTGGCTACACCTTC.

This clone occurred once. The chain carries TRBV9 and TRBJ2-3; 7 bases agree with TRBD1. This CDR3 is 15 amino acids long. Losses at the gene ends were 0 bases for V and 6 bases for J; bases not matched to a gene: 7. CDR1 is SGDLS, CDR2 YYNGEE, per germline. The CDR3 DNA reads as TGTGCCAGCAGCGTAGAAGGGGGCAGAGGGGATACGCAGTATTTT. As protein: CASSVEGGRGDTQYF. Together with reference TRBV9 and TRBJ2-3, the CDR3 gives the full variable domain: DSGVTQTPKHLITATGQRVTLRCSPRSGDLSVYWYQQSLDQGLQFLIQYYNGEERAKGNILERFSAQQFPDLHSELNLSSLELGDSALYFCASSVEGGRGDTQYFGPGTRLTVL.

The rearrangement links TRBV10-3 to TRBJ1-2; TRBD1 aligns across 7 bases. The CDR3 covers 16 residues. With V trimmed by 2 bases and J by 6 bases, 12 bases remained unmatched. Per germline, CDR1 ENHRY and CDR2 SYGVKD. The CDR3 DNA reads TGTGCCATCAGTGAGGGGGCGCAGGGGGGATCGGATGGCTACACCTTC. Protein: CAISEGAQGGSDGYTF.

V and J are TRBV11-2 and TRBJ2-1; a weak D match, TRBD2 (6 bases). Germline CDR1 is SGHAT and CDR2 is FQNNGV. Trimming left V 5 bases short and J 4 bases short, with 15 bases between. The CDR3 consists of 15 residues. This CDR3 reads CASSTTAGSYNEQFF. The CDR3 DNA reads as TGTGCCAGCAGCACGACCGCGGGATCGTACAATGAGCAGTTCTTC.

The chain recombines TRBV4-1 with TRBJ1-1; no definite D call. CDR3 length equals 14 residues. Germline V gene sequence: CDR1 MGHRA, CDR2 YSYEKL. Trimming stripped 1 base from V and 1 base from J, with 7 bases between. The CDR3 DNA is TGCGCCAGCAGCCAAGTGGGCCAGAACACTGAAGCTTTCTTT. Encoded protein: CASSQVGQNTEAFF.

CDR3 residues: CASSWGEVQYF. CDR3 nucleotide sequence: TGTGCCAGCAGTTGGGGGGAGGTGCAGTACTTC. The chain employs TRBV5-4 and TRBJ2-7; D may be TRBD2 (6 bases). Germline values: CDR1 SGHNT, CDR2 YYREEE (reference sequence). The CDR3 length is 11 residues. Trimming pared 5 bases from V and 9 bases from J, leaving 12 bases between.

The chain links TRBV11-3 to TRBJ2-4, with D possibly being TRBD1 (5 bases). This CDR3 spans 11 amino acids. Germline V CDR1 and CDR2: SGHNT, YENEEA. The germline V and J ends were trimmed by 5 bases and 9 bases, with 8 bases remaining between them. This CDR3 is CASSHRGIQYF. The CDR3 DNA reads as TGTGCCAGCAGCCATAGGGGCATTCAGTACTTC.

The rearrangement uses TRBV25-1 and TRBJ2-7; TRBD2 matches at 10 bases. Losses at the gene ends were 5 bases for V and 2 bases for J; bases not matched to a gene: 6. The CDR3 sequence is 15 residues long. CDR1 and CDR2 from the germline V gene are MGHDK and SYGVNS. The CDR3 protein is CASSHGLADPYEQYF. Here the CDR3 DNA reads TGTGCCAGCAGTCACGGACTAGCGGATCCCTACGAGCAGTACTTC.